Listed below are T cell receptor beta chains from one sample, sequenced in a study of cytomegalovirus exposure and HLA in healthy donors. This table comes from immunoSEQ multiplex PCR, and its TCRdb copy is limited to in-frame clones, with some not included. The table shows 110,000 or so clones, with about 82% occurring only once. The specimen sequenced was PBMCs. The receptors derive from a man aged 18 to 30 in good health and CMV-seronegative. CDR3s include the opening cysteine and the closing phenylalanine or tryptophan.

V	J	CDR3
TRBV6-6	TRBJ1-6	CASSTKGTGYSPLHF
TRBV19	TRBJ2-7	CASALAGGREQYF
TRBV5-1	TRBJ2-5	CASNVAGGPETQYF
TRBV27	TRBJ2-2	CASSILAGSNTGELFF
TRBV6-5	TRBJ1-1	CASSRGSDMNTEAFF
TRBV27	TRBJ2-7	CASSSRDNFYEQYF
TRBV11-2	TRBJ1-1	CASSLERNTEAFF
TRBV4-2	TRBJ1-6	CASSQADRDRNSPLHF
TRBV5-6	TRBJ2-1	CASSRSFGDRGGNEQFF
TRBV7-9	TRBJ1-6	CASSSSQGKSPLHF
TRBV27	TRBJ1-1	CASTTNPSFNTEAFF
TRBV25-1	TRBJ1-1	CASRIGRRAEAFF
TRBV6-1	TRBJ2-7	CASSARPGTAYEQYF
TRBV7-2	TRBJ2-1	CASSLELMRESEQFF
TRBV5-1	TRBJ1-1	CASSLSGAREFDTEAFF
TRBV5-4	TRBJ1-3	CASSFQGSGNTIYF
TRBV19	TRBJ1-5	CASSVQGRSYQPQHF
TRBV11-2	TRBJ2-1	CASSSGTSKQFF
TRBV10-1	TRBJ1-2	CASSRQGNYGYTF
TRBV15	TRBJ1-1	CATSRDKGAKVMNTEAFF
TRBV4-2	TRBJ2-1	CASSQRPAGDSYNEQFF
TRBV29-1	TRBJ2-7	CSVRGTGNYEQYF
TRBV29-1	TRBJ1-5	CSSAGPSNQPQHF
TRBV12-5	TRBJ2-7	CASGLGLQGSSYEQYF
TRBV7-9	TRBJ2-1	CASSWTSGAPLF
TRBV6-5	TRBJ2-7	CASRPPGQGRDEQYF
TRBV5-1	TRBJ2-2	CASNWDSLNTGELFF
TRBV5-4	TRBJ1-1	CASSPPAGDAFF
TRBV10-1	TRBJ2-5	CASSAPGKETQYF
TRBV4-1	TRBJ1-1	CASSPQKGGQEAFF
TRBV7-9	TRBJ2-3	CASTLAGGPDTQYF
TRBV6-1	TRBJ2-7	CASTDRGRSYEQYF
TRBV4-1	TRBJ2-7	CASSQDATTYEQYF
TRBV29-1	TRBJ1-2	CSVRTPGQGNGYTF
TRBV6-5	TRBJ2-3	CASSGQGTSTDTQYF
TRBV25-1	TRBJ2-7	CASRPGHNYEQYF
TRBV27	TRBJ2-7	CASSLTGGSYEQYF
TRBV30	TRBJ2-5	CAWSVRKKVRGQETQYF
TRBV7-9	TRBJ2-3	CASRSPGQGAHISTDTQYF
TRBV27	TRBJ2-7	CASSHSGSYEQYF
TRBV19	TRBJ1-1	CATNDRGTEAFF
TRBV19	TRBJ2-5	CASSITARETQYF
TRBV4-1	TRBJ1-6	CASRGQGSYNSPLHF
TRBV28	TRBJ2-7	CASSSPDRAYEQYF
TRBV19	TRBJ1-5	CASNNPWGGYSNQPQHF
TRBV2	TRBJ2-7	CASSAPSGGAGIRDEQYF
TRBV5-6	TRBJ2-5	CASSLLGRGLETQYF
TRBV6-6	TRBJ2-5	CASSYPGGGEETQYF
TRBV15	TRBJ2-7	CATSNPRQGSSYEQYF
TRBV27	TRBJ2-7	CASKETDLRNEQYF